This T cell receptor (beta chain) was recorded in a study of STAT3 mutations in large granular lymphocyte leukemia. Study findings and constraints: In about 30% of the 18 patients, new TCR clonotypes emerged after therapy. Clonal expansion was inferred from samples taken at other timepoints. Differing intervals and regimens complicate linking therapy response to clone burden. At least one immunodominant TCR beta clonotype appeared in every T-cell large granular lymphocyte leukemia patient.

This table comes from immunoSEQ multiplex PCR, and its TCRdb copy is limited to in-frame clones, with some not included. The sample includes around 33,000 clones, about 80% of them seen just once. Notes on this clone: What it binds is not known.

V was pared by 1 base and J by 6 bases, with 0 bases of the junction left unmatched. Germline values: CDR1 SGHAT, CDR2 FQDESV (reference sequence). CDR3 length: 15 residues. This chain joins TRBV11-1 and TRBJ2-1, with 13 bases fitting TRBD2. This clonotype was obtained from a woman between 50 and 59 years old with T-cell large granular lymphocyte leukemia. Some clones in this sample may be carry-over from other donors' samples. Source material: peripheral blood mononuclear cells. The CDR3 coding sequence is TGTGCCAGCAGCTTAGGACTAGCGGGAGGCAATGAGCAGTTCTTC. Its translation: CASSLGLAGGNEQFF.